The 20 T cell receptor beta chains below were found in one sample sequenced in a study of T cell repertoires in cytomegalovirus infection. Their specific antigens are unknown. TCRdb called the reads again in MiXCR, with one record for every CDR3 protein. The table has 44,000 or so distinct CDR3 sequences, under 25% seen once; the top ten hold roughly 89%. This sample comprised CD8+ T cells from cultured PBMCs, obtained from culture after CMV antigen stimulation. The receptors derive from a human donor in good health (CMV status not recorded). Some clones in this sample may be carry-over from other donors' samples.

This clonotype has a handful of counts. The rearrangement links TRBV11-2 to TRBJ1-2; 7 bases fit TRBD1. The junction had 16 bases not matched to a gene; V was cut back by 1 base and J by 8 bases. The CDR3 loop spans 17 amino acids. CDR1 and CDR2 from the germline V gene are SGHAT and FQNNGV. CDR3 nucleotide sequence: TGTGCCAGCAGCTTAGGGTCGACAGGGCTTCTAGGGAGGGGCTACACCTTC. It yields the protein CASSLGSTGLLGRGYTF.

A few counts support this clonotype. This rearrangement joins TRBV6-1 to TRBJ1-5; D is possibly TRBD1 (6 bases). V lost 7 bases to trimming and J lost 1 base, with 8 bases between them. CDR3 length: 13 residues. CDR1 is MNHNS and CDR2 is SASEGT in the germline V gene. The CDR3 sequence: CASIDRSNQPQHF. Written as DNA, the CDR3 is TGTGCCAGCATTGACAGGAGCAATCAGCCCCAGCATTTT.

This clonotype was seen a few times. V usage is TRBV7-2 and J usage is TRBJ2-7, with 11 nucleotides matching TRBD1. The CDR3 is 16 residues long. Germline values: CDR1 SGHTA, CDR2 FQGNSA. After removal of 5 bases from V and 3 bases from J, the junction contained 9 bases not matched to a gene. This chain's CDR3 is CASSPGTGGLFYEQYF. The CDR3 nucleotides read TGTGCCAGCAGCCCCGGGACAGGGGGATTGTTCTACGAGCAGTACTTC. Full variable domain (outside the CDR3, taken from reference TRBV7-2 and TRBJ2-7): GAGVSQSPSNKVTEKGKDVELRCDPISGHTALYWYRQSLGQGLEFLIYFQGNSAPDKSGLPSDRFSAERTGGSVSTLTIQRTQQEDSAVYLCASSPGTGGLFYEQYFGPGTRLTVT.

This clonotype was seen a handful of times. The chain has TRBV6-2 or TRBV6-3 and TRBJ2-1, with a tentative D call TRBD2 (6 bases). This CDR3 contains 18 residues. CDR1 MNHEY and CDR2 SVGEGT come from the germline V gene. The V end was cut by 4 bases, the J end by 1 base, with 20 bases between. The CDR3 reads CASSFSGHGRLSYNEQFF. The CDR3 nucleotides are TGTGCCAGCAGTTTTAGCGGTCACGGTCGGCTATCCTACAATGAGCAGTTCTTC.

This chain links TRBV7-9 with TRBJ2-6; D unresolved. Germline V gene sequence: CDR1 SEHNR, CDR2 FQNEAQ (reference sequence). The CDR3 loop spans 12 amino acids. V shed 5 bases and J shed 6 bases, with 5 bases lying between them. CDR3 sequence reads: CASSRLANVLTF. CDR3 bases: TGTGCCAGCAGCCGACTGGCCAACGTCCTGACTTTC.

The chain carries TRBV12-3 or TRBV12-4 and TRBJ1-5; D may be TRBD1 (6 bases). The CDR3 sequence is 14 residues long. Trimming left V 6 bases short and J 4 bases short, with 13 bases between. In DNA, the CDR3 is TGTGCCAGCAGGCTCGGGGGCGGGAATCAGCCCCAGCATTTT. It encodes CASRLGGGNQPQHF.

The chain recombines TRBV7-2 with TRBJ2-7; tentatively, D is TRBD1 or TRBD2 (5 bases each). The CDR3 contains 14 residues. Looked up from germline, CDR1 is SGHTA and CDR2 is FQGNSA. Trimming left V 4 bases short and J 0 bases short, with 10 bases between. Here the CDR3 reads CASSYRDGSYEQYF. DNA of the CDR3: TGTGCCAGCAGCTACCGGGACGGCTCCTACGAGCAGTACTTC.

V is TRBV6-2 or TRBV6-3 and J is TRBJ2-1; tentatively, D is TRBD2 (5 bases). Trimming left V 6 bases short and J 10 bases short, with 19 bases between. The germline V gene encodes CDR1 MNHEY and CDR2 SVGEGT. This CDR3 spans 14 amino acids. The CDR3 coding sequence is TGTGCCAGCAGGTGGGTAGCGACTGGCTGGGAGCAGTTCTTC. Translating it yields CASRWVATGWEQFF.

This clonotype turned up a few times. The rearrangement links TRBV7-8 to TRBJ2-7; 8 bases fit TRBD2. Losses at the gene ends were 7 bases for V and 7 bases for J; bases not matched to a gene: 21. CDR1 SGHVS and CDR2 FQNEAQ come from the germline V gene. The CDR3 length is 17 residues. DNA of the CDR3: TGTGCCAGCATTCTGCCCCGGGGACTAGTTTCGATCAAGGAGCAGTACTTC. It specifies CASILPRGLVSIKEQYF. Using reference TRBV7-8 and TRBJ2-7 for the parts outside the CDR3, the full variable domain is GAGVSQSPRYKVAKRGQDVALRCDPISGHVSLFWYQQALGQGPEFLTYFQNEAQLDKSGLPSDRFFAERPEGSVSTLKIQRTQQEDSAVYLCASILPRGLVSIKEQYFGPGTRLTVT.

This clonotype has more than one count but fewer than ten. The chain links TRBV19 to TRBJ2-1; 7 bases agree with TRBD2. V lost 2 bases and J lost 9; bases outside the gene matches: 10. The CDR3 spans 15 residues. Germline lookup yields CDR1 LNHDA and CDR2 SQIVND (reference sequence). The CDR3: CASSIRREIPCEQFF. The CDR3 bases are TGTGCCAGTAGTATACGGCGGGAGATTCCGTGTGAGCAGTTCTTC. Full variable domain (rest looked up from reference TRBV19 and TRBJ2-1): DGGITQSPKYLFRKEGQNVTLSCEQNLNHDAMYWYRQDPGQGLRLIYYSQIVNDFQKGDIAEGYSVSREKKESFPLTVTSAQKNPTAFYLCASSIRREIPCEQFFGPGTRLTVL.

This clonotype has a handful of counts. V is TRBV7-8 and J is TRBJ2-1; D remains unclear. Trimming stripped 5 bases from V and 0 bases from J, with 11 bases between. The V gene's germline CDR1 is SGHVS and CDR2 FQNEAQ. This CDR3 has 15 residues. The CDR3 bases are TGTGCCAGCAGCCCGTTTTCAGGCTCCTACAATGAGCAGTTCTTC. It translates to CASSPFSGSYNEQFF.

This clonotype has only a few counts. This chain uses TRBV7-2 with TRBJ1-5; the match to TRBD1 covers 9 bases. The CDR3 is 14 amino acids. The J segment lost 5 bases and the V segment lost 5 bases, leaving 4 bases of the junction unmatched. Germline V CDR1 and CDR2: SGHTA, FQGNSA. The CDR3 DNA reads as TGTGCCAGCAGCACGGGACAGGGCTATCAGCCCCAGCATTTT. Translating gives CASSTGQGYQPQHF.

As for this clonotype: The junction does not match germline at one end; this may be a read error. The V call is TRBV4-3, the J call TRBJ2-1, with 14 nucleotides matching TRBD2. This CDR3 region has 19 residues. CDR1 LGHNA and CDR2 YSLEER come from the germline V gene. The CDR3 DNA reads as TGCGCCAGCAGCCAAGATCGACTAGCGGGGGGGCTATCCTCCAATGAGCAGTTCTTC. Protein product: CASSQDRLAGGLSSNEQFF.

V is TRBV20-1 and J is TRBJ2-1; 10 bases fit TRBD2. This CDR3 comprises 14 residues. V was clipped by 4 bases and J by 5 bases; unmatched bases: 5. CDR1 DFQATT and CDR2 SNEGSKA come from the germline V gene (reference sequence). CDR3 nucleotides: TGCAGTGCTACTAGCGGGAGAGGGAACAATGAGCAGTTCTTC. It encodes CSATSGRGNNEQFF.

This clonotype is a singleton in its sample. The chain links TRBV7-2 to TRBJ1-2; possible D gene TRBD1, 5 bases. Germline V gene lookup returns CDR1 SGHTA and CDR2 FQGNSA. The CDR3 has 16 amino acids. V lost 5 bases and J 0 bases, leaving 16 bases between the germline ends. In nucleotides, the CDR3 is TGTGCCAGCAGCCTTGTAGGCAGGGAAGCTAACTATGGCTACACCTTC. It is translated as CASSLVGREANYGYTF.

In this sample, this clonotype turned up a few times. This sequence joins TRBV6-1 and TRBJ2-7; D is undetermined. Trimming pared 6 bases from V and 2 bases from J, leaving 11 bases between. In germline, CDR1 is MNHNS, CDR2 SASEGT. The CDR3 spans 13 residues. In DNA form, the CDR3 reads TGTGCCAGCAGGGGTCGACTTACCTACGAGCAGTACTTC. Its protein is CASRGRLTYEQYF.

In DNA, the CDR3 is TGTGCCAGCAGCGGGGGCGCTGGGGACGAGCAGTACTTC. It encodes CASSGGAGDEQYF. The chain employs TRBV12-3 or TRBV12-4 and TRBJ2-7, with D perhaps matching TRBD1 or TRBD2 (6 bases each). V lost 6 bases, J lost 5 bases, and 14 bases lay in between. The CDR3 has 13 amino acids.

This clonotype was detected only a few times. This chain uses TRBV6-5 with TRBJ2-2, with TRBD1 identical over 7 bases. Trimming took 2 bases from V and 8 from J; bases not matched to a gene: 5. Germline CDR1 reads MNHEY; CDR2 reads SVGAGI. This CDR3 spans 14 amino acids. The CDR3, as DNA: TGTGCCAGCAGTTACGATGGGACAGCTGGGGAGCTGTTTTTT. Translating it yields CASSYDGTAGELFF.

The chain carries TRBV11-2 and TRBJ2-7; TRBD2 is a possible D gene (6 bases). V lost 3 bases, J lost 7 bases, and 10 bases lay in between. Germline V gives CDR1 SGHAT, CDR2 FQNNGV. The CDR3 consists of 12 residues. The CDR3 sequence: CASSFGAGEQYF. CDR3 DNA: TGTGCCAGCAGCTTCGGGGCGGGGGAGCAGTACTTC.

This clonotype showed up just a few times. The genes are TRBV7-2 and TRBJ2-3; 9 bases are shared with TRBD1. Germline V gene lookup returns CDR1 SGHTA and CDR2 FQGNSA. The CDR3 loop spans 15 amino acids. V lost 5 bases, J lost 5 bases, and 8 bases stayed unmatched. CDR3 loop: CASSPRTGEVDTQYF. The CDR3 DNA sequence: TGTGCCAGCAGCCCAAGGACAGGGGAGGTAGATACGCAGTATTTT.